Listed below are T cell receptor beta chains from one sample, sequenced in a study of CD8 T cells in Susac syndrome. TCRdb used MiXCR to reprocess the immunoSEQ multiplex PCR reads, holding one entry per CDR3 protein. The sample yields approximately 220,000 distinct CDR3 sequences, about 94% seen once. The source material was CD8+ T cells from PBMCs. These receptors were collected from a human donor with multiple sclerosis. Each CDR3 is given with its conserved first and last residue. Fields, in order: CDR3 DNA, CDR3 protein, J gene, clone size, D gene, V gene. A D gene is named only where the DNA matches it firmly. Expanded clones are given a class, and other clones once, few, many or no size at all.

CDR3 DNA: TGTGCCAGCAGTCATTCATGGAACACTGAAGCTTTCTTT
CDR3 protein: CASSHSWNTEAFF
J gene: TRBJ1-1
clone size: .
D gene: .
V gene: TRBV28

CDR3 DNA: TGTGCCAGCAGTTACAGCTCGTCGGCAGGGCGGCGCAAAGAGCATGGCTACACCTTC
CDR3 protein: CASSYSSSAGRRKEHGYTF
J gene: TRBJ1-2
clone size: .
D gene: .
V gene: TRBV6-5

CDR3 DNA: TGCAGTGCTGCTACAGGGGGCGGCTACACCTTC
CDR3 protein: CSAATGGGYTF
J gene: TRBJ1-2
clone size: .
D gene: TRBD1
V gene: TRBV20-1

CDR3 DNA: TGTGCCAGCAGCTTAGTCCGGCAGGGGAACTATGGCTACACCTTC
CDR3 protein: CASSLVRQGNYGYTF
J gene: TRBJ1-2
clone size: .
D gene: .
V gene: TRBV13

CDR3 DNA: TGTGCCAGCAGCCTAATCGACAGGGCCTCCTTCTCCTACAATGAGCAGTTCTTC
CDR3 protein: CASSLIDRASFSYNEQFF
J gene: TRBJ2-1
clone size: .
D gene: TRBD1
V gene: TRBV7-9

CDR3 DNA: TGCGCCAGCAGCCCCAGGGATGTAGACACTGAAGCTTTCTTT
CDR3 protein: CASSPRDVDTEAFF
J gene: TRBJ1-1
clone size: .
D gene: .
V gene: TRBV4-1

CDR3 DNA: TGCGCCAGCAGCTTGGGGTCCCTAGCGGGGATTTACAATGAGCAGTTCTTC
CDR3 protein: CASSLGSLAGIYNEQFF
J gene: TRBJ2-1
clone size: once
D gene: TRBD2
V gene: TRBV5-1

CDR3 DNA: TGTGCCAGCAGCTGGGACGGGACTAGCGGTTGGAGCTCCTACAATGAGCAGTTCTTC
CDR3 protein: CASSWDGTSGWSSYNEQFF
J gene: TRBJ2-1
clone size: .
D gene: TRBD2
V gene: TRBV7-8

CDR3 DNA: TGTGCTAGTGCCGTTTGGGTCTACGAGCAGTACTTC
CDR3 protein: CASAVWVYEQYF
J gene: TRBJ2-7
clone size: .
D gene: .
V gene: TRBV12-5

CDR3 DNA: TGTGCCAGCAAATATAGGGGAATCCTCACAGATACGCAGTATTTT
CDR3 protein: CASKYRGILTDTQYF
J gene: TRBJ2-3
clone size: .
D gene: .
V gene: TRBV13

CDR3 DNA: TGCAGTGCAACTTCTAGGGTCCTCTACAATGAGCAGTTCTTC
CDR3 protein: CSATSRVLYNEQFF
J gene: TRBJ2-1
clone size: .
D gene: .
V gene: TRBV20-1

CDR3 DNA: TGTGCCAGTAGTATAGGCAGGGGGAACACTGAAGCTTTCTTT
CDR3 protein: CASSIGRGNTEAFF
J gene: TRBJ1-1
clone size: .
D gene: .
V gene: TRBV19

CDR3 DNA: TGTGCCAGCACAGACCGGGGTTTCATGAACACTGAAGCTTTCTTT
CDR3 protein: CASTDRGFMNTEAFF
J gene: TRBJ1-1
clone size: .
D gene: .
V gene: TRBV13

CDR3 DNA: TGTGCCAGCAGCTTAGGACTCCGGACCTACGAGCAGTACTTC
CDR3 protein: CASSLGLRTYEQYF
J gene: TRBJ2-7
clone size: .
D gene: .
V gene: TRBV7-2

CDR3 DNA: TGTGCCAGCGGCCTAGCGGGAGCGCCAGATACGCAGTATTTT
CDR3 protein: CASGLAGAPDTQYF
J gene: TRBJ2-3
clone size: .
D gene: TRBD2
V gene: TRBV7-9

CDR3 DNA: TGTGCCAGCAGCTTGGAGGCGGGGGCCGGGGAGCTGTTTTTT
CDR3 protein: CASSLEAGAGELFF
J gene: TRBJ2-2
clone size: .
D gene: TRBD2
V gene: TRBV5-4

CDR3 DNA: TGTGCCAGCAGCCAGGTCGAGCTAGCGGATTACATTCAGTACTTC
CDR3 protein: CASSQVELADYIQYF
J gene: TRBJ2-4
clone size: .
D gene: TRBD2
V gene: TRBV7-9

CDR3 DNA: TGTGCCACCAGTGATTTTAAGGCGACAGTCGATGAGCAGTTCTTC
CDR3 protein: CATSDFKATVDEQFF
J gene: TRBJ2-1
clone size: .
D gene: .
V gene: TRBV24-1

CDR3 DNA: TGTGCCAGCAGTTTACTGTCAGCCAATGAAAAACTGTTTTTT
CDR3 protein: CASSLLSANEKLFF
J gene: TRBJ1-4
clone size: once
D gene: .
V gene: TRBV27

CDR3 DNA: TGTGCCAGCAGTTTAGGAGGGACGCCGAGCTCTGGAAACACCATATATTTT
CDR3 protein: CASSLGGTPSSGNTIYF
J gene: TRBJ1-3
clone size: .
D gene: .
V gene: TRBV27

CDR3 DNA: TGTGCCAGCAGCCACCTAGCGGGAGGCTACAATGAGCAGTTCTTC
CDR3 protein: CASSHLAGGYNEQFF
J gene: TRBJ2-1
clone size: .
D gene: TRBD2
V gene: TRBV14

CDR3 DNA: TGCAGCACCTCCCGGCCGGCGTCCCAGGGGGGGAACAATGAGCAGTTCTTC
CDR3 protein: CSTSRPASQGGNNEQFF
J gene: TRBJ2-1
clone size: .
D gene: .
V gene: TRBV29-1

CDR3 DNA: TGTGCCAGCAGTGAAGGAGACACCGGGGAGCTGTTTTTT
CDR3 protein: CASSEGDTGELFF
J gene: TRBJ2-2
clone size: .
D gene: .
V gene: TRBV6-1

CDR3 DNA: TGTGCCAGCAGCCTGGGACTAGCTCGTAATGAGCAGTTCTTC
CDR3 protein: CASSLGLARNEQFF
J gene: TRBJ2-1
clone size: .
D gene: TRBD2
V gene: TRBV3-1

CDR3 DNA: TGCGCCAGCAACGCCCGGACAGGATCCTACAATGAGCAGTTCTTC
CDR3 protein: CASNARTGSYNEQFF
J gene: TRBJ2-1
clone size: .
D gene: TRBD1
V gene: TRBV4-1

CDR3 DNA: TGTGCCACCAGTGCCGACAAACAGGGGACCGAGCAGTACTTC
CDR3 protein: CATSADKQGTEQYF
J gene: TRBJ2-7
clone size: .
D gene: TRBD1
V gene: TRBV24-1

CDR3 DNA: TGTGCCAGCAGGCAGACAGGGTACGAGCAGTACTTC
CDR3 protein: CASRQTGYEQYF
J gene: TRBJ2-7
clone size: .
D gene: TRBD1
V gene: TRBV6-1

CDR3 DNA: TGCAGCGTCTTACATAGGACAGATACGCAGTATTTT
CDR3 protein: CSVLHRTDTQYF
J gene: TRBJ2-3
clone size: .
D gene: .
V gene: TRBV29-1

CDR3 DNA: TGTGCCAGCAGCGGACTAGCGGAGCACACAGATACGCAGTATTTT
CDR3 protein: CASSGLAEHTDTQYF
J gene: TRBJ2-3
clone size: .
D gene: TRBD2
V gene: TRBV12-3/TRBV12-4

CDR3 DNA: TGTGCCAGCAGTTTAGGCAGGGGAGTGAACACTGAAGCTTTCTTT
CDR3 protein: CASSLGRGVNTEAFF
J gene: TRBJ1-1
clone size: once
D gene: .
V gene: TRBV27

CDR3 DNA: TGTGCCAGCAGCGGGGACGGAGGAGCCTACAATGAGCAGTTCTTC
CDR3 protein: CASSGDGGAYNEQFF
J gene: TRBJ2-1
clone size: .
D gene: .
V gene: TRBV9